Presented here are 23 T cell receptor beta chains from one specimen sequenced in a study of T cells in Graves' hyperthyroidism and ophthalmopathy. The TCR beta CDR3 regions underwent amplification using RNA transcripts as the source. An initial round of RT-PCR targeting the TCR CDR3 relied on the HTBI primer set. MiXCR, run by TCRdb on the multiplex PCR reads, gives a single entry per CDR3 protein. This table has 500,000 to 550,000 distinct CDR3 sequences, about a fifth appearing once. Sequenced material: blood. These receptor sequences come from a man aged 18-30 years with Graves' hyperthyroidism.

This clonotype was counted ten times or more. V gene TRBV7-8 combines with J gene TRBJ1-5; tentatively, D is TRBD1 (5 bases). Looked up from germline, CDR1 is SGHVS and CDR2 is FQNEAQ. Trimming shortened V by 3 bases and J by 0 bases, and 15 bases separated the two germline ends. The CDR3 totals 17 residues. CDR3 region: CASSFTSGGYSNQPQHF. CDR3 bases: TGTGCCAGCAGCTTTACTTCCGGGGGTTATAGCAATCAGCCCCAGCATTTT.

This clonotype was seen a single time. The CDR3 spells CASSQDGTGNGNTIYF. The CDR3, as DNA: TGTGCCAGCAGTCAAGACGGGACAGGGAATGGAAACACCATATATTTT. V and J are TRBV11-2 and TRBJ1-3, with TRBD1 identical over 9 bases. Trimming at V came to 6 bases and at J to 3 bases, leaving 9 bases not matched to a gene. The CDR3 consists of 16 residues. Germline V gene data show CDR1 as SGHAT and CDR2 as FQNNGV.

The table lists this clonotype with many counts. This rearrangement joins TRBV6-5 to TRBJ1-1; D not certain. The CDR3 extends over 16 amino acids. Germline CDR1 is MNHEY and CDR2 is SVGAGI. V lost 0 bases and J lost 4, with 15 bases in between. The CDR3 loop reads CASSYSKTQQPTEAFF. In DNA, the CDR3 is TGTGCCAGCAGTTACTCGAAGACACAGCAACCCACTGAAGCTTTCTTT.

This clonotype showed up many times. The J gene is TRBJ2-7, the V gene TRBV20-1; 9 bases map to TRBD2. Unmatched junction bases numbered 6, after V lost 2 bases and J lost 4 bases. Germline CDR1 is DFQATT and CDR2 is SNEGSKA (reference sequence). This CDR3 region has 14 residues. CDR3 in amino acids: CSARWLAGDYEQYF. The CDR3 DNA sequence: TGCAGTGCTAGATGGTTAGCGGGGGATTACGAGCAGTACTTC.

The rearrangement joins TRBV10-3 to TRBJ2-7; tentatively, D is TRBD1 or TRBD2 (5 bases each). V lost 6 bases and J lost 0, with 21 bases in between. Germline V gene data show CDR1 as ENHRY and CDR2 as SYGVKD. This CDR3 comprises 17 residues. CDR3: CAISPGPTNPGSYEQYF. In DNA form, the CDR3 reads TGTGCCATCAGCCCGGGACCGACTAACCCCGGCTCCTACGAGCAGTACTTC.

The chain has TRBV2 and TRBJ2-5; D unclear. This CDR3 spans 12 amino acids. CDR1 and CDR2 from the germline V gene are SNHLY and FYNNEI. Trimming took off 7 bases at V and 0 bases at J, with 6 bases between the two ends. CDR3 sequence reads: CASMDDQETQYF. CDR3 bases: TGTGCCAGCATGGATGACCAAGAGACCCAGTACTTC. The full variable domain, in which reference TRBV2 and TRBJ2-5 provide the parts outside the CDR3, is EPEVTQTPSHQVTQMGQEVILRCVPISNHLYFYWYRQILGQKVEFLVSFYNNEISEKSEIFDDQFSVERPDGSNFTLKIRSTKLEDSAMYFCASMDDQETQYFGPGTRLLVL.

The chain carries TRBV7-9 and TRBJ2-4, with D maybe TRBD1 (6 bases). The ends were cut back, 5 bases at V and 4 bases at J, with 12 bases in the middle. Germline assignment: CDR1 SEHNR and CDR2 FQNEAQ (reference sequence). The CDR3 length is 14 residues. CDR3 nucleotide sequence: TGTGCCAGCAGCCCATGGGACAAAAAAAACATTCAGTACTTC. Amino acids: CASSPWDKKNIQYF.

J is TRBJ2-4 and V is TRBV29-1; D ambiguous. Germline V gene lookup returns CDR1 SQVTM and CDR2 ANQGSEA. The CDR3 has 10 amino acids. V gave up 4 bases and J gave up 8 bases, with 6 bases separating them. CDR3 residues: CSVGHDIQYF. CDR3 nucleotides: TGCAGCGTTGGCCATGACATTCAGTACTTC. The full variable domain, completed using reference TRBV29-1 and TRBJ2-4, is SAVISQKPSRDICQRGTSLTIQCQVDSQVTMMFWYRQQPGQSLTLIATANQGSEATYESGFVIDKFPISRPNLTFSTLTVSNMSPEDSSIYLCSVGHDIQYFGAGTRLSVL.

The chain links TRBV2 to TRBJ1-6; 8 bases align to TRBD1. In germline, CDR1 is SNHLY, CDR2 FYNNEI. The CDR3 contains 13 residues. The junction had 4 bases not matched to a gene; V was cut back by 4 bases and J by 11 bases. CDR3 coding DNA: TGTGCCAGCAGTGGCGACAGGGGACCACCCCTCCACTTT. It is translated as CASSGDRGPPLHF.

The chain couples TRBV9 to TRBJ2-5; 7 nucleotides line up with TRBD2. CDR1 is SGDLS and CDR2 is YYNGEE in the germline V gene. V was clipped by 4 bases and J by 5 bases; unmatched bases: 11. The CDR3 runs to 15 residues. The CDR3 region has the DNA TGTGCCAGCAGCATACTAGCGACCAAGGGGGAGACCCAGTACTTC. Translation: CASSILATKGETQYF.

This rearrangement joins TRBV28 to TRBJ1-2, with 7 bases fitting TRBD1. V was clipped by 4 bases and J by 6 bases; unmatched bases: 8. The length of the CDR3 is 14 residues. Germline CDR1 and CDR2: MDHEN and SYDVKM. CDR3 nucleotide sequence: TGTGCCAGCAGTTCAGTCGGAGGGGGCGATGGCTACACCTTC. Its protein is CASSSVGGGDGYTF.

This clonotype came up many times. The chain is built from TRBV6-5 and TRBJ1-1; no definite D call. CDR1 and CDR2 (germline): MNHEY, SVGAGI. V was cut by 5 bases and J by 4 bases, with 17 bases left in between. The CDR3 consists of 15 residues. The CDR3 loop reads CASSHGKVWGTEAFF. The CDR3 coding sequence is TGTGCCAGCAGTCACGGGAAGGTGTGGGGCACTGAAGCTTTCTTT.

This clonotype was counted at least ten times. This chain joins TRBV11-1 and TRBJ1-1; tentatively, D is TRBD1 (5 bases). Looked up from germline, CDR1 is SGHAT and CDR2 is FQDESV (reference sequence). This CDR3 has 16 residues. V was pared by 7 bases and J by 3 bases, with 21 bases between. The chain's CDR3 is CASTPGVPLGDTEAFF. CDR3 coding DNA: TGTGCCAGCACCCCGGGGGTCCCTCTCGGGGACACTGAAGCTTTCTTT.

The V gene is TRBV7-8, the J gene TRBJ1-3, with D unresolved. The germline CDR1 and CDR2 sequences are SGHVS and FQNEAQ. Deletions cut 10 bases from V and 3 bases from J, with 13 bases between. CDR3 length equals 13 residues. The CDR3 DNA follows: TGTGCCACCCAGTCCGTTTTTGGAAACACCATATATTTT. Translation gives CATQSVFGNTIYF.

The chain links TRBV11-2 to TRBJ2-5, with TRBD2 matching over 8 bases. The CDR3 runs to 16 residues. Germline V CDR1 and CDR2: SGHAT, FQNNGV. Unmatched junction bases numbered 12, after V lost 4 bases and J lost 5 bases. The CDR3 here is CASSSGGSLRRETQYF. The CDR3 nucleotides are TGTGCCAGCAGCTCGGGGGGGTCGCTCAGACGGGAGACCCAGTACTTC.

This clonotype has a handful of counts. The rearrangement links TRBV4-1 to TRBJ2-2, with TRBD2 matching over 7 bases. The trim removed 0 bases at V and 4 bases at J, leaving 11 bases unmatched. The CDR3 length is 18 residues. The germline V gene has CDR1 MGHRA and CDR2 YSYEKL. CDR3 sequence (DNA): TGCGCCAGCAGCCAAGAACCCCGCCTAGCGGAAGCCACCGGGGAGCTGTTTTTT. It translates to CASSQEPRLAEATGELFF.

This clonotype was picked up many times. The gene calls are TRBV7-9 and TRBJ1-5, with 7 bases identical to TRBD1. CDR1 is SEHNR and CDR2 is FQNEAQ in the germline V gene (reference sequence). The CDR3 extends over 15 amino acids. V lost 5 bases and J lost 4; bases outside the gene matches: 8. CDR3: CASSIAGTDNQPQHF. DNA of the CDR3: TGTGCCAGCAGCATCGCCGGGACAGATAATCAGCCCCAGCATTTT.

This clonotype appeared many times. The rearrangement links TRBV9 to TRBJ2-7; TRBD1 or TRBD2 may be the D gene (5 bases each). Between the trimmed V and J ends, which lost 0 bases and 4 bases, there was a span of 8 bases. This CDR3 is built from 13 residues. Germline V gene lookup returns CDR1 SGDLS and CDR2 YYNGEE. The CDR3 DNA is TGTGCCAGCAGCGTAGGGGACGAGTACGAGCAGTACTTC. This gives the protein CASSVGDEYEQYF.

This chain uses TRBV6-2 or TRBV6-3 with TRBJ2-5; 10 nucleotides match TRBD2. V lost 2 bases to trimming and J lost 5 bases; unmatched junction nucleotides: 2. CDR1 and CDR2 (germline): MNHEY, SVGEGT. The CDR3 is made up of 14 amino acids. The CDR3 protein is CASSYPTSGETQYF. The CDR3 bases are TGTGCCAGCAGTTACCCGACTAGCGGGGAGACCCAGTACTTC.

The V gene is TRBV27, the J gene TRBJ2-5; D is perhaps TRBD1 or TRBD2 (5 bases each). CDR1 MNHEY and CDR2 SMNVEV come from the germline V gene (reference sequence). CDR3 length: 16 residues. The ends were cut back, 2 bases at V and 7 bases at J, with 20 bases in the middle. The CDR3 DNA is TGTGCCAGCAGTTTACTTGAAAATTCGGGGCTCGGGACCCAGTACTTC. It translates to CASSLLENSGLGTQYF.

The rearrangement uses TRBV6-5 and TRBJ2-2, with 9 bases matching TRBD1. This CDR3 spans 15 amino acids. Germline loops: CDR1 MNHEY, CDR2 SVGAGI. With 4 bases clipped from V and 6 bases from J, the junction kept 6 bases outside the gene matches. The CDR3, as DNA: TGTGCCAGCAGTTCCGGGACAGGGAAGTCCGGGGAGCTGTTTTTT. Translated: CASSSGTGKSGELFF.

This clonotype came up many times. The chain combines TRBV28 with TRBJ1-2; tentatively, D is TRBD1 (6 bases). V lost 7 bases and J 3 bases, leaving 18 bases between the germline ends. This CDR3 has 15 amino acids. In germline, CDR1 is MDHEN, CDR2 SYDVKM. CDR3 in amino acids: CASNQPGGWDYGYTF. The CDR3, as DNA: TGTGCCAGCAATCAACCCGGGGGCTGGGACTATGGCTACACCTTC.

The chain uses TRBV6-1 and TRBJ2-2; D is ambiguous. The germline CDR1 and CDR2 sequences are MNHNS and SASEGT. The V and J ends lost 6 bases and 7 bases respectively, with 12 bases between them. This CDR3 spans 13 amino acids. CDR3 sequence reads: CASSLRRFGELFF. CDR3 bases: TGTGCCAGCAGCCTCAGGCGGTTCGGGGAGCTGTTTTTT.